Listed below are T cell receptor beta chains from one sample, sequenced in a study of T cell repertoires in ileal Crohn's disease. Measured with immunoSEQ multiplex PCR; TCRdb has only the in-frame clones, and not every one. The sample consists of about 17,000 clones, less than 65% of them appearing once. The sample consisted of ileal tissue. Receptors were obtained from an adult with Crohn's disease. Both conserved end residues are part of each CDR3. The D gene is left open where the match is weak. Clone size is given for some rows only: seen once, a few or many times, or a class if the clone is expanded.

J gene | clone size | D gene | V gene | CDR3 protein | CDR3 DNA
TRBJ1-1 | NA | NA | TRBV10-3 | CAISGGGNTEAFF | TGTGCCATCAGTGGAGGTGGAAACACTGAAGCTTTCTTT
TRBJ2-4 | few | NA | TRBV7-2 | CASSPRMSGQNIQYF | TGTGCCAGCAGCCCCCGGATGAGCGGTCAAAACATTCAGTACTTC
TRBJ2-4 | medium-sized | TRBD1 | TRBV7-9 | CASSLEGRGSSSF | TGTGCCAGCAGCCTAGAGGGCAGGGGGTCCTCGTCCTTC
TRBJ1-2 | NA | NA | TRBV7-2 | CASSSQGGSYYGYTF | TGTGCCAGCAGCTCTCAGGGAGGGAGTTACTATGGCTACACCTTC
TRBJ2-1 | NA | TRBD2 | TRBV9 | CASSPRLAENNEQFF | TGTGCCAGCAGCCCCCGACTAGCGGAGAACAATGAGCAGTTCTTC
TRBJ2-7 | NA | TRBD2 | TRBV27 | CASSDGTGTSGFYEQYF | TGTGCCAGCAGTGATGGGACAGGGACTAGCGGGTTCTACGAGCAGTACTTC
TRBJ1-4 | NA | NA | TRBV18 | CASSPGQPASPNEKLFF | TGTGCCAGCTCACCAGGACAGCCGGCCAGCCCTAATGAAAAACTGTTTTTT
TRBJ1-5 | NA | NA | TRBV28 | CASSLLRGSQPQHF | TGTGCCAGCAGTTTATTACGAGGGTCTCAGCCCCAGCATTTT
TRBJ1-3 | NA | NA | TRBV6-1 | CASTLQGGGNTIYF | TGTGCCAGCACCTTACAGGGTGGTGGAAACACCATATATTTT
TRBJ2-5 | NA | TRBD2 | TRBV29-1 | CSVETSGQETQYF | TGCAGCGTTGAGACTAGCGGACAAGAGACCCAGTACTTC
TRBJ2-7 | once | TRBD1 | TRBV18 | CASSPQRTGTYEQYF | TGTGCCAGCTCACCACAACGGACAGGGACCTACGAGCAGTACTTC
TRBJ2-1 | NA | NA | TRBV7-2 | CASSSESGTYNEQFF | TGTGCCAGCAGCTCCGAGAGCGGAACCTACAATGAGCAGTTCTTC
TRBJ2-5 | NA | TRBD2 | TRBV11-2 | CASKVVAGGSKTQYF | TGTGCCAGCAAAGTCGTAGCGGGAGGGTCAAAGACCCAGTACTTC
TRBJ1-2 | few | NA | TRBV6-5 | CASSYEGGSGYTF | TGTGCCAGCAGTTACGAGGGGGGGTCAGGCTACACCTTC
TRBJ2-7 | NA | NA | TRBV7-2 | CASSSAGGSYEQYF | TGTGCCAGCAGCTCGGCAGGTGGATCCTACGAGCAGTACTTC
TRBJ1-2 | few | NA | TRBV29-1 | CSVDSVPNYGYTF | TGCAGCGTTGATTCGGTCCCTAACTATGGCTACACCTTC
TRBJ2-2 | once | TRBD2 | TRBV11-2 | CASSYLPGLAGSGELFF | TGTGCCAGCAGCTACCTACCGGGACTAGCGGGATCTGGGGAGCTGTTTTTT
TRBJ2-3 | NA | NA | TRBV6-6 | CASRTGTHLLDTQYF | TGTGCCAGCAGGACCGGGACTCACCTTCTGGATACGCAGTATTTT
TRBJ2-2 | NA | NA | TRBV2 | CASRLGVTGELFF | TGTGCCAGCAGGTTAGGAGTGACCGGGGAGCTGTTTTTT
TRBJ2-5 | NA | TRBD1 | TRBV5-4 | CASSKSTGGQETQYF | TGTGCCAGCAGCAAATCGACAGGGGGACAAGAGACCCAGTACTTC
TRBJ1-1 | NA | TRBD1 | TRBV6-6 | CASSVQGLDTEAFF | TGTGCCAGCAGTGTACAGGGGCTAGACACTGAAGCTTTCTTT
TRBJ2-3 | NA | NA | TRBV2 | CASKDIQDTDTQYF | TGTGCCAGCAAGGATATACAGGATACAGATACGCAGTATTTT
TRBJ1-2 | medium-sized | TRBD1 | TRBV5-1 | CASSNGQGNGYTF | TGCGCCAGCAGCAACGGACAGGGAAACGGCTACACCTTC
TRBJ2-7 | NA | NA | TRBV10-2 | CASSEWSQGYYEQYF | TGCGCCAGCAGTGAGTGGTCGCAGGGGTATTACGAGCAGTACTTC
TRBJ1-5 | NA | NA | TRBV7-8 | CASSLVRGGQPQHF | TGTGCCAGCAGCTTAGTGAGGGGAGGTCAGCCCCAGCATTTT
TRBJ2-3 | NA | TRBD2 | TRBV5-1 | CASSRLAASTDTQYF | TGCGCCAGCAGCCGACTAGCGGCTAGCACAGATACGCAGTATTTT
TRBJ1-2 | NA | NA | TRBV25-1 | CASSSEAYRGYTF | TGTGCCAGCTCCTCGGAGGCTTATAGGGGCTACACCTTC
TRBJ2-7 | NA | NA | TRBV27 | CASSDATETYEQYF | TGTGCCAGCAGTGACGCGACAGAAACCTACGAGCAGTACTTC
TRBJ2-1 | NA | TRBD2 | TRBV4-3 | CASSHPVGSGRAYEQFF | TGCGCCAGCAGCCACCCCGTGGGGAGCGGGAGGGCATATGAGCAGTTCTTC
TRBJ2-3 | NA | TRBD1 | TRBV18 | CASSPRDSADTQYF | TGTGCCAGCTCACCTCGGGACAGCGCAGATACGCAGTATTTT
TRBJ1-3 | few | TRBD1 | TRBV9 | CASSAGSGTGQGNTIYF | TGTGCCAGCAGCGCAGGTTCCGGGACAGGGCAGGGAAACACCATATATTTT
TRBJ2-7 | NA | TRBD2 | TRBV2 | CASILAGGWEQYF | TGTGCCAGCATCCTAGCGGGAGGGTGGGAGCAGTACTTC
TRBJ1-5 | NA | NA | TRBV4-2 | CASSQQGEPQHF | TGTGCCAGCAGCCAACAGGGCGAACCCCAGCATTTT
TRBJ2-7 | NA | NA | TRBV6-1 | CASLGDLTYEQYF | TGTGCCTCTTTGGGAGACCTGACCTACGAGCAGTACTTC
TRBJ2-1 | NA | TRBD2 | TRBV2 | CASSRLAPEQFF | TGTGCCAGCAGCAGACTAGCGCCTGAGCAGTTCTTC
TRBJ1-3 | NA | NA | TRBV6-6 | CASRRTRTGNTIYF | TGTGCCAGCAGACGGACTCGGACTGGAAACACCATATATTTT
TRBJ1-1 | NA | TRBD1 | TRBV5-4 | CASRAGTGGRNTEAFF | TGTGCCAGCAGGGCAGGGACAGGGGGGAGGAACACTGAAGCTTTCTTT
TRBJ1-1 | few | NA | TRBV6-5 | CASSYEAGGGAFF | TGTGCCAGCAGTTACGAGGCTGGCGGGGGAGCTTTCTTT
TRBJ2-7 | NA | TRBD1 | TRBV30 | CAWAGTGENEQYF | TGTGCCTGGGCCGGGACAGGGGAGAACGAGCAGTACTTC